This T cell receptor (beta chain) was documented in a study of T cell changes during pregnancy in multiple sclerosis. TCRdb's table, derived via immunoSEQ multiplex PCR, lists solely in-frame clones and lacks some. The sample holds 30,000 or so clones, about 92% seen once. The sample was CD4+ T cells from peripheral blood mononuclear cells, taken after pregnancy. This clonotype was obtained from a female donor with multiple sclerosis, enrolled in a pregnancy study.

The chain's CDR3 is CASSLALDGRGHGELFF. CDR3 in DNA: TGTGCCAGCAGCTTGGCCCTCGACGGTAGGGGACACGGGGAGCTGTTTTTT. The chain links TRBV5-6 to TRBJ2-2, with a weak D call TRBD1 (6 bases). This CDR3 has 17 residues. Germline CDR1 SGHDT, CDR2 YYEEEE. V was pared by 0 bases and J by 7 bases, with 19 bases between.